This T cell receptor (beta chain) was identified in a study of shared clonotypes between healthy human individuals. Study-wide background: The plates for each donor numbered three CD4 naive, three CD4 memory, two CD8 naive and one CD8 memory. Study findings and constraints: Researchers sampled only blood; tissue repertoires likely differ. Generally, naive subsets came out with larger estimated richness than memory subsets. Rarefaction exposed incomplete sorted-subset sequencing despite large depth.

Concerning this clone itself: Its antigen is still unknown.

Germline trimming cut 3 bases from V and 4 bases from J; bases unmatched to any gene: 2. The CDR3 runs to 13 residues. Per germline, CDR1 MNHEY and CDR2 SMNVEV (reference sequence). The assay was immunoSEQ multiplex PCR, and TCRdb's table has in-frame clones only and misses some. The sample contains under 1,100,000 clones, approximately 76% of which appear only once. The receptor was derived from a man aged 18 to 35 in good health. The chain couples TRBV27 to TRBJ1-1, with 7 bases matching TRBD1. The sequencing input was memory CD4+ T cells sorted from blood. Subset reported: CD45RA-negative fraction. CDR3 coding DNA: TGTGCCAGCAGTTTGGACAGGTTCACTGAAGCTTTCTTT. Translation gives CASSLDRFTEAFF.